This T cell receptor beta chain appears in the sequencing data of a study of blood T cell repertoires in COVID-19. As for the study in general: COVID-19 samples, acute and convalescent, were from the United States, Italy and Spain. T cells, B-cell-depleted T cells, or PBMCs supplied cDNA or gDNA.

This CDR3 is built from 14 residues. In germline, CDR1 is SGHRS, CDR2 YFSETQ. V was pared by 0 bases and J by 4 bases, with 3 bases of the junction left unmatched. Per the original methods: From reference gene primer amplification, estimates of nucleated cell counts were derived. Libraries were prepared by immunoSEQ multiplex PCR; TCRdb keeps only in-frame clonotypes and omits some of them. V and J calls and clone size are given by that table; D and trimming were obtained from the DNA. The sample has approximately 53,000 clones; roughly nine tenths are singletons. The material sequenced was peripheral blood. This receptor was obtained from a human donor in a cohort sampled during active COVID-19. V and J are TRBV5-1 and TRBJ1-1, with 7 bases that match TRBD1. CDR3 bases: TGCGCCAGCAGCTTGGTCCCAGGGGGCACTGAAGCTTTCTTT. The encoded protein is CASSLVPGGTEAFF.